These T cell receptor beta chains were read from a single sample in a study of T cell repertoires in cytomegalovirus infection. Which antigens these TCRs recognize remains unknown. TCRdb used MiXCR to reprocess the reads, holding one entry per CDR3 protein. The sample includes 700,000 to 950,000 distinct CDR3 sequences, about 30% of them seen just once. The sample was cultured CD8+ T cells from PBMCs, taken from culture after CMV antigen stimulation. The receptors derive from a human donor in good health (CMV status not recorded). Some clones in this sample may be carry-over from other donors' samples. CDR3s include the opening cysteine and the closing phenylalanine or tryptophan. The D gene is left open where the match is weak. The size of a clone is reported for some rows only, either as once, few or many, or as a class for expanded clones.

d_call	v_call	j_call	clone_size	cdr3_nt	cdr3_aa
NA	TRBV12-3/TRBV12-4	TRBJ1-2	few	TGTGCCAGCAGTTTAGGAAAGGGAGATGGCTACACCTTC	CASSLGKGDGYTF
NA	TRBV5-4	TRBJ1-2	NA	TGTGCCAGCAGCTACCTCGGGGGCGGACCCTATGGCTACACCTTC	CASSYLGGGPYGYTF
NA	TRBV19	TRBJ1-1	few	TGTGCCAGCCCCCGTGAGAAGGCGAACACTGAAGCTTTCTTT	CASPREKANTEAFF
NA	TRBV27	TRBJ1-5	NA	TGTGCCAGCTCCCAGGAGGGCAATCCAGGAATAAGCAATCAGCCCCAGCATTTT	CASSQEGNPGISNQPQHF
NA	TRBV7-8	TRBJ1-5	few	TGTGCCAGCAGATTAGAGGACAGCAATCAGCCCCAGCATTTT	CASRLEDSNQPQHF
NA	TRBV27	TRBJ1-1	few	TGTGCCAGCAGTTTCCTAGCTGCAGGGTGGAACACTGAAGCTTTCTTT	CASSFLAAGWNTEAFF
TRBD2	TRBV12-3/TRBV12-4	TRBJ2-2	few	TGTGCCAGCAGGGGGACTAGCGGGGAGAACACCGGGGAGCTGTTTTTT	CASRGTSGENTGELFF
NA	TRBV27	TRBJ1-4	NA	TGTGCCAGCAGTTTATCGAAGCTCCGAGGGGTCGATGAAAAACTGTTTTTT	CASSLSKLRGVDEKLFF
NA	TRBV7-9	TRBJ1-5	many	TGTGCCAGCAGCCGGGGGGTCAATCAGCCCCAGCATTTT	CASSRGVNQPQHF
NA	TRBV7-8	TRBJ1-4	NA	TGTGCCAGCAGACCTTCCGAGGGGGCTAATGAAAAACTGTTTTTT	CASRPSEGANEKLFF
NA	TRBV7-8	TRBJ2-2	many	TGTGCCAGCAGCCCAATCGGGGAGCTGTTTTTT	CASSPIGELFF
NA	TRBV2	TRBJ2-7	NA	TGTGCCAGCTTCGGACAGCCCTACGAGCAGTACTTC	CASFGQPYEQYF
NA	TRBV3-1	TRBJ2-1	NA	TGTGCCAGCAGCCGGGACACCTACTCCTACAATGAGCAGTTCTTC	CASSRDTYSYNEQFF
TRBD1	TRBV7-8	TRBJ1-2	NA	TGTGCCAGCAGCCACTCCGCCGGGACAGGGCCAGCTAACTATGGCTACACCTTC	CASSHSAGTGPANYGYTF